Following are 22 T cell receptor beta chains from one sample sequenced in a study of blood T cells in healthy people across ages. Primed by a sample-barcoded 5' primer and a J-beta primer mix, a second PCR proceeded for roughly 7 to 11 cycles. TCRdb reprocessed the 5' RACE reads with MiXCR, giving one entry per CDR3 protein. The data show just under 750,000 distinct CDR3 sequences, about 20% seen once. The sequencing sample was made of blood. The receptors were gathered from a man in his sixties or seventies in good health.

This sequence joins TRBV2 and TRBJ2-5, with D perhaps TRBD1 (7 bases). The J call may be faulty, since TRBJ2-1 better matches the DNA end. The CDR3 contains 15 residues. The germline gives CDR1 SNHLY, CDR2 FYNNEI. The CDR3 DNA reads TGTGCCAGCAGTGATTGGCAGGGGGGAGTCAATGAGCAGTTCTTC. It specifies CASSDWQGGVNEQFF.

Regarding this clonotype: The junction departs from the called germline gene at one end, perhaps through a read error. The V call is TRBV11-2, the J call TRBJ2-7; D uncertain. The CDR3 covers 15 residues. Germline CDR1 reads SGHAT; CDR2 reads FQNNGV. CDR3 DNA sequence: TGTGCTAGCAGCTTAGATCCAGAGCGCTCCTACGAGCAGTACTTC. Translation gives CASSLDPERSYEQYF.

This clonotype was counted between two and nine times. The gene calls are TRBV20-1 and TRBJ1-2, with 7 bases aligning to TRBD1. CDR1 is DFQATT, CDR2 SNEGSKA, per germline (reference sequence). CDR3 size: 13 residues. The CDR3, as DNA: TGCAGCGCAGGGGGGCAGAATCGCTATGGCTACACCTTC. Translating it yields CSAGGQNRYGYTF.

This clonotype was seen a handful of times. The chain recombines TRBV29-1 with TRBJ1-6, with D hard to call. Trimming stripped 1 base from V and 10 bases from J, with 8 bases between. Germline CDR1 and CDR2: SQVTM and ANQGSEA. The CDR3 spans 12 residues. CDR3 coding DNA: TGCAGCGTTGAAGTTGGGATATCACCCCTCCACTTT. Encoded protein: CSVEVGISPLHF.

V usage is TRBV29-1 and J usage is TRBJ2-1, with 13 bases identical to TRBD2. Germline values: CDR1 SQVTM, CDR2 ANQGSEA. The V gene end was trimmed by 5 bases and the J gene end by 9 bases; junction bases not matched to a gene: 19. CDR3 length: 18 residues. CDR3 loop: CSVPALGGIGLAGVEQFF. CDR3 bases: TGCAGCGTTCCTGCCCTTGGGGGGATAGGACTAGCGGGAGTTGAGCAGTTCTTC.

This clonotype came up a few times. The chain links TRBV4-3 to TRBJ2-1; 9 positions agree with TRBD2. Germline V CDR1 and CDR2: LGHNA, YSLEER. The CDR3 is 15 residues long. With 3 bases clipped from V and 2 bases from J, the junction kept 2 bases outside the gene matches. CDR3 protein: CASSQTSGPYNEQFF. CDR3 DNA sequence: TGCGCCAGCAGCCAGACTAGCGGCCCCTACAATGAGCAGTTCTTC.

This clonotype was found a few times. The chain joins TRBV20-1 to TRBJ2-7; 9 bases align to TRBD1. Trimming cost V 0 bases and J 4 bases; bases outside gene matches: 7. Germline V lookup: CDR1 DFQATT, CDR2 SNEGSKA (reference sequence). The CDR3 is made up of 15 amino acids. The CDR3 DNA reads as TGCAGTGCTAGAGACCTACAGGGGGCTAAATACGAGCAGTACTTC. Protein product: CSARDLQGAKYEQYF.

This clonotype has just a few counts. The chain uses TRBV9 and TRBJ2-5; 9 nucleotides agree with TRBD1. V lost 4 bases and J lost 5; bases outside the gene matches: 6. The CDR3 consists of 14 residues. Germline lookup yields CDR1 SGDLS and CDR2 YYNGEE. CDR3 DNA: TGTGCCAGCAGCCTGACAGGGGGAATTGAGACCCAGTACTTC. Protein: CASSLTGGIETQYF.

The rearrangement links TRBV7-9 to TRBJ2-1, with a tentative D call TRBD1 (6 bases). The germline gives CDR1 SEHNR, CDR2 FQNEAQ (reference sequence). V was trimmed by 5 bases and J by 8 bases, leaving 10 bases between them. There are 12 residues in the CDR3. For the CDR3, the DNA is TGTGCCAGCAGCATGACAGGCTATGAGCAGTTCTTC. It encodes CASSMTGYEQFF. Variable domain in full (rest from reference TRBV7-9 and TRBJ2-1): DTGVSQNPRHKITKRGQNVTFRCDPISEHNRLYWYRQTLGQGPEFLTYFQNEAQLEKSRLLSDRFSAERPKGSFSTLEIQRTEQGDSAMYLCASSMTGYEQFFGPGTRLTVL.

This sequence joins TRBV5-5 and TRBJ2-4, with TRBD2 matching over 8 bases. CDR1 SGHKS and CDR2 YYEKEE come from the germline V gene (reference sequence). J lost 3 bases, V lost 0 bases, and 17 bases had no gene match. This CDR3 contains 20 residues. The DNA of the CDR3 is TGTGCCAGCAGCTTGGGGGCCGGGGCGGGGGGTGTTGTGGTCAAAAACATTCAGTACTTC. Its protein product is CASSLGAGAGGVVVKNIQYF.

This clonotype was recorded many times. The J gene is TRBJ2-7, the V gene TRBV28; D is ambiguous. V gave up 5 bases and J gave up 1 base, with 12 bases separating them. The germline gives CDR1 MDHEN, CDR2 SYDVKM. This CDR3 spans 14 amino acids. The CDR3 here is CASSVSDGSYEQYF. CDR3 coding DNA: TGTGCCAGCAGTGTTTCAGACGGTTCCTACGAGCAGTACTTC.

The V call is TRBV5-5, the J call TRBJ1-1; D is unclear. Trimming shortened V by 4 bases and J by 12 bases, and 16 bases separated the two germline ends. Germline V gives CDR1 SGHKS, CDR2 YYEKEE (reference sequence). This CDR3 region has 12 residues. CDR3 in amino acids: CASSPPGIDPFF. The CDR3 DNA reads as TGTGCCAGCAGCCCACCCGGAATAGATCCTTTCTTT.

On this clonotype itself: A much larger clone lies one base from this, so it may be a read error. The chain couples TRBV20-1 to TRBJ1-2; D remains ambiguous. CDR3 length: 11 residues. Per germline, CDR1 DFQATT and CDR2 SNEGSKA (reference sequence). The CDR3 region has the DNA TGCAGTGCTAGAGGAGCCTATGGCTGCACCTTC. Its protein is CSARGAYGCTF.

This clonotype was detected only a few times. V usage is TRBV5-1 and J usage is TRBJ1-2; D perhaps matches TRBD1 (6 bases). The CDR3 contains 14 residues. Trimming left V 7 bases short and J 4 bases short, with 17 bases between. Germline assignment: CDR1 SGHRS and CDR2 YFSETQ. The chain's CDR3 is CASGSDGGAYGYTF. The CDR3 DNA reads as TGCGCCAGCGGCTCGGATGGGGGCGCCTATGGCTACACCTTC.

The CDR3 sequence: CASSIHRQGSTDTQYF. The CDR3 coding sequence is TGTGCCAGTAGTATCCACCGACAGGGCTCCACAGATACGCAGTATTTT. V usage is TRBV19 and J usage is TRBJ2-3; 7 positions match TRBD1. The V segment lost 3 bases and the J segment 2 bases; nucleotides outside the gene matches: 8. Germline V gene sequence: CDR1 LNHDA, CDR2 SQIVND (reference sequence). CDR3 length: 16 amino acids.

The chain combines TRBV5-1 with TRBJ1-2; 9 bases fit TRBD1. The CDR3 spans 14 residues. Losses at the gene ends were 2 bases for V and 7 bases for J; bases not matched to a gene: 6. CDR1 is SGHRS, CDR2 YFSETQ, per germline. As DNA, the CDR3 is TGCGCCAGCAGCTTATCCGGGACAGGGTTTGGCTACACCTTC. Protein product: CASSLSGTGFGYTF.

The CDR3 loop is CASSLDVRGYEQYV. The CDR3, as DNA: TGCGCCAGCAGCTTGGATGTCCGGGGATACGAGCAGTACGTC. The V gene is TRBV5-1, the J gene TRBJ2-1, with TRBD2 as a possible D gene (5 bases). With the DNA end fitting TRBJ2-7 better, the J assignment may be wrong. CDR1 is SGHRS, CDR2 YFSETQ, per germline. CDR3 length: 14 residues.

This chain uses TRBV5-1 with TRBJ2-3; TRBD1 is a possible D gene (6 bases). The CDR3 is 16 residues long. The V gene lost 4 bases and the J gene lost 2 bases, with 17 bases spanning the gap. Germline lookup yields CDR1 SGHRS and CDR2 YFSETQ. CDR3 in DNA: TGCGCCAGCAGCCAACAACAGGGAGTGGCCACAGATACGCAGTATTTT. Protein product: CASSQQQGVATDTQYF. The complete variable domain, with remaining parts taken from reference TRBV5-1 and TRBJ2-3, reads KAGVTQTPRYLIKTRGQQVTLSCSPISGHRSVSWYQQTPGQGLQFLFEYFSETQRNKGNFPGRFSGRQFSNSRSEMNVSTLELGDSALYLCASSQQQGVATDTQYFGPGTRLTVL.

On this clonotype itself: At one of its ends the junction is not consistent with the germline gene, which may arise from a read error. The chain is built from TRBV6-6 and TRBJ2-3; D perhaps matches TRBD1 (6 bases). CDR1 MNHNY and CDR2 SVGAGI come from the germline V gene (reference sequence). CDR3 length equals 15 residues. For the CDR3, the DNA is TGTGCCGGCAGTTATGTTCAGGGGCGCAAGGATACGCAGTATTTT. It specifies CAGSYVQGRKDTQYF.

In this sample, this clonotype turned up a few times. The CDR3 coding sequence is TGTGCCACCAGCAGAGTCCTACAGGGTGATGGGGTCGAGCAGTACTTC. Amino acid sequence: CATSRVLQGDGVEQYF. The chain employs TRBV15 and TRBJ2-7, with a possible D match to TRBD1 (6 bases). Looked up from germline, CDR1 is LNHNV and CDR2 is YYDKDF (reference sequence). Deletions cut 1 base from V and 6 bases from J, with 19 bases between. This CDR3 is built from 16 residues.

This chain links TRBV7-7 with TRBJ1-2; D gene ambiguous. CDR3 size: 15 residues. Germline V gene sequence: CDR1 SSHAT, CDR2 FNYEAQ (reference sequence). The V and J ends lost 5 bases and 2 bases respectively, with 15 bases between them. This CDR3 reads CASSPLIVSNYGYTF. The CDR3 DNA reads as TGTGCCAGCAGCCCACTGATTGTCTCAAACTATGGCTACACCTTC.

This clonotype was counted only a few times. CDR3 sequence: CSVIGGLHTDTQYF. CDR3 nucleotide sequence: TGCAGCGTGATTGGGGGACTTCACACAGATACGCAGTATTTT. The chain recombines TRBV29-1 with TRBJ2-3, with D maybe TRBD2 (6 bases). From germline, CDR1 is SQVTM and CDR2 ANQGSEA. The germline V and J ends were trimmed by 6 bases and 2 bases, with 15 bases remaining between them. The CDR3 is made up of 14 amino acids.